Each of the 28 T cell receptor beta chains below was sequenced from the same sample in a study of T-cell memory formation after mild COVID-19. Each CDR3 protein gets one entry after TCRdb re-called the 5' RACE reads with MiXCR. Of some 130,000 distinct CDR3 sequences in the sample, about 17% are singletons; the top ten hold 11% to 15%. Material for sequencing was PBMCs or a T cell subset sorted from them (not recorded which). These receptors originate from an adult woman who had mild COVID-19 (a few samples of this study predate the infection). Cell type and time point are not known.

This clonotype was detected a few times. The chain is built from TRBV6-5 and TRBJ1-1; 9 bases are shared with TRBD1. The germline CDR1 and CDR2 sequences are MNHEY and SVGAGI. Trimming at V came to 6 bases and at J to 5 bases, leaving 13 bases not matched to a gene. The CDR3 extends over 16 amino acids. CDR3 amino acids: CASSHRWDREKTEAFF. Written as DNA, the CDR3 is TGTGCCAGCAGCCACCGGTGGGACAGGGAGAAAACTGAAGCTTTCTTT.

This chain connects TRBV9 to TRBJ1-1; D gene unclear. The CDR3 runs to 15 residues. Germline V gene lookup returns CDR1 SGDLS and CDR2 YYNGEE. V lost 0 bases and J 6 bases, leaving 15 bases between the germline ends. The CDR3 reads CASSVAAGINAEAFF. The CDR3 DNA sequence: TGTGCCAGCAGCGTAGCGGCAGGAATAAATGCTGAAGCTTTCTTT.

The genes are TRBV5-6 and TRBJ2-7; D gene unclear. Germline lookup yields CDR1 SGHDT and CDR2 YYEEEE. V lost 0 bases and J 6 bases, leaving 7 bases between the germline ends. The CDR3 sequence is 12 residues long. The CDR3 DNA is TGTGCCAGCAGCTTGGCCTTGAGCGAGCAGTACTTC. Protein sequence: CASSLALSEQYF.

The V gene is TRBV5-1, the J gene TRBJ2-5, with TRBD2 identical over 7 bases. V gave up 1 base and J gave up 3 bases; unmatched junction bases: 12. Germline assignment: CDR1 SGHRS and CDR2 YFSETQ. This CDR3 has 17 amino acids. The CDR3 nucleotides are TGCGCCAGCAGCTTGTGGGGGTCGGCTAGCGGAAAAGAGACCCAGTACTTC. Protein sequence: CASSLWGSASGKETQYF.

A few counts support this clonotype. This chain links TRBV5-6 with TRBJ2-1, with 11 bases identical to TRBD2. The ends lost 1 base at V and 3 bases at J; junction bases unmatched: 9. This CDR3 spans 18 amino acids. Germline CDR1 reads SGHDT; CDR2 reads YYEEEE. The CDR3 here is CASSLFRPGLAGYNEQFF. The DNA for the CDR3 is TGTGCCAGCAGCTTGTTTAGGCCCGGACTAGCGGGCTACAATGAGCAGTTCTTC.

V gene TRBV7-9 combines with J gene TRBJ2-2, with D perhaps TRBD2 (5 bases). V lost 8 bases, J lost 7 bases, and 11 bases lay in between. The CDR3 spans 12 residues. Germline values: CDR1 SEHNR, CDR2 FQNEAQ (reference sequence). Here the CDR3 reads CASFREGGELFF. For the CDR3, the DNA is TGTGCCAGCTTTCGGGAAGGCGGGGAGCTGTTTTTT.

This clonotype was detected only a few times. The chain combines TRBV5-1 with TRBJ2-5; TRBD1 matches at 7 bases. CDR3 length: 19 amino acids. Trimming took 4 bases from V and 5 from J; bases not matched to a gene: 23. From germline, CDR1 is SGHRS and CDR2 YFSETQ. The CDR3 DNA reads TGCGCCAGCAGCCATCTTGGTGGGGAGTTGACAGGGAAGGGTGAGACCCAGTACTTC. Translation gives CASSHLGGELTGKGETQYF.

The V and J genes are TRBV7-3 and TRBJ2-1; 8 positions agree with TRBD2. The germline CDR1 and CDR2 sequences are SGHTA and FQGTGA. The CDR3 sequence is 17 residues long. V trimming: 6 bases; J trimming: 3 bases; junction bases outside the gene matches: 13. CDR3 residues: CASSPRPGGQGYNEQFF. CDR3 nucleotides: TGTGCCAGCAGTCCTCGACCGGGGGGGCAGGGCTACAATGAGCAGTTCTTC.

This clonotype has only a few counts. The chain is built from TRBV4-2 and TRBJ2-1, with 12 bases lining up with TRBD2. V gave up 2 bases and J gave up 0 bases; unmatched junction bases: 11. Germline-derived CDR1 and CDR2 are LGHNA and YNFKEQ. The CDR3 spans 20 residues. The CDR3 sequence is CASSQILGLAGGVSYNEQFF. CDR3 DNA: TGTGCCAGCAGCCAAATACTAGGTCTAGCGGGGGGGGTCTCCTACAATGAGCAGTTCTTC.

The J gene is TRBJ1-1, the V gene TRBV5-1, with D uncertain. This CDR3 has 15 amino acids. Trimming stripped 1 base from V and 4 bases from J, with 14 bases between. Germline V gives CDR1 SGHRS, CDR2 YFSETQ. CDR3 loop: CASSLMDFLSTEAFF. CDR3 DNA sequence: TGCGCCAGCAGCTTGATGGATTTTTTGAGCACTGAAGCTTTCTTT.

This clonotype was recorded many times. V gene TRBV6-6 combines with J gene TRBJ2-6, with TRBD1 as a possible D gene (6 bases). Trimming left V 8 bases short and J 0 bases short, with 11 bases between. Looked up from germline, CDR1 is MNHNY and CDR2 is SVGAGI (reference sequence). This CDR3 contains 15 residues. The CDR3 DNA reads as TGTGCCAGCGGACAGCTCAGCTCTGGGGCCAACGTCCTGACTTTC. This sequence encodes CASGQLSSGANVLTF.

The table lists this clonotype with a few counts. This chain uses TRBV7-8 with TRBJ2-7; D is undetermined. This CDR3 has 15 residues. Germline loops: CDR1 SGHVS, CDR2 FQNEAQ. V gave up 1 base and J gave up 5 bases, with 15 bases separating them. CDR3 sequence (DNA): TGTGCCAGCAGCTTAGTGCGCAATGGCGGCGACGAGCAGTACTTC. This encodes CASSLVRNGGDEQYF.

This chain links TRBV7-2 with TRBJ2-7; no clear D gene. With 1 base removed from V and 6 bases from J, the gap between germline ends came to 13 bases. Germline assignment: CDR1 SGHTA and CDR2 FQGNSA. The CDR3 is 14 amino acids. CDR3 in amino acids: CASSLGLLVSEQYF. The CDR3, as DNA: TGTGCCAGCAGCTTAGGTCTATTGGTTAGCGAGCAGTACTTC.

Note on this clonotype: Sequence at one end of the junction differs from germline and may be a read error. The chain couples TRBV5-1 to TRBJ1-1, with D possibly matching TRBD1 (5 bases). Germline CDR1 SGHRS, CDR2 YFSETQ. The CDR3 has 17 residues. The CDR3 region has the DNA TGCGCCAGCAGCTTATCCGGGATCGGTCCAGGGAACAGTGAAGCTTTCTTT. Translation: CASSLSGIGPGNSEAFF.

In its sample, this clonotype was seen a few times. This chain uses TRBV27 with TRBJ1-5; D is uncertain. Germline V gives CDR1 MNHEY, CDR2 SMNVEV (reference sequence). Trimming removed 6 bases at V and 3 bases at J, with 12 bases between. The CDR3 length is 14 residues. The DNA of the CDR3 is TGTGCCAGCAGGGACTATCGTTCCAATCAGCCCCAGCATTTT. As protein: CASRDYRSNQPQHF.

This clonotype has just a few counts. This chain links TRBV4-3 with TRBJ2-2; D is unresolved. The CDR3 is made up of 13 amino acids. Trimming cost V 2 bases and J 6 bases, with 7 bases left between them. Germline loops: CDR1 LGHNA, CDR2 YSLEER. The CDR3 DNA sequence: TGCGCCAGCAGCCAACTTCATCCCGGGGAGCTGTTTTTT. Protein product: CASSQLHPGELFF.

This clonotype showed up just a few times. This chain uses TRBV7-9 with TRBJ1-2; 12 bases match TRBD1. CDR3 length equals 18 residues. V lost 3 bases to trimming and J lost 0 bases; unmatched junction nucleotides: 8. Germline-derived CDR1 and CDR2 are SEHNR and FQNEAQ (reference sequence). CDR3: CASSFRDRGLQTNYGYTF. CDR3 nucleotide sequence: TGTGCCAGCAGCTTCCGGGACAGGGGGCTCCAGACTAACTATGGCTACACCTTC.

The chain carries TRBV5-1 and TRBJ2-1, with D hard to call. CDR3 length: 12 amino acids. Per germline, CDR1 SGHRS and CDR2 YFSETQ. V was cut by 5 bases and J by 4 bases, with 7 bases left in between. The CDR3 loop is CASRFTYNEQFF. In DNA, the CDR3 is TGCGCCAGCAGGTTCACATACAATGAGCAGTTCTTC.

V usage is TRBV12-3 or TRBV12-4 and J usage is TRBJ2-3; no definite D call. The CDR3 sequence is 14 residues long. Between the trimmed V and J ends, which lost 2 bases and 2 bases, there was a span of 8 bases. The CDR3 region is CASSLFAYTDTQYF. The CDR3, as DNA: TGTGCCAGCAGTTTATTCGCGTACACAGATACGCAGTATTTT.

The chain joins TRBV24-1 to TRBJ1-2, with a possible D match to TRBD1 (6 bases). CDR3 length: 15 residues. CDR1 and CDR2 from the germline V gene are KGHDR and SFDVKD. Deletions cut 7 bases from V and 5 bases from J, with 19 bases between. The CDR3 region is CATSSREQGRYGYTF. The CDR3 DNA reads TGTGCCACCAGCTCGAGGGAACAGGGACGATATGGCTACACCTTC.

This clonotype was seen more than once but under ten times. The rearrangement joins TRBV27 to TRBJ2-3, with D perhaps TRBD1 (5 bases). The CDR3 consists of 14 residues. The germline V gene has CDR1 MNHEY and CDR2 SMNVEV (reference sequence). Trimming stripped 5 bases from V and 4 bases from J, with 13 bases between. The CDR3 bases are TGTGCCAGCAGTGTATTGGGGCGCGCAGATACGCAGTATTTT. Protein product: CASSVLGRADTQYF.

This sequence joins TRBV7-9 and TRBJ1-3, with D hard to call. The V end was cut by 7 bases, the J end by 1 base, with 20 bases between. The CDR3 consists of 17 residues. Germline V gene sequence: CDR1 SEHNR, CDR2 FQNEAQ (reference sequence). The CDR3 spells CASNQVWSGSSGNTIYF. DNA of the CDR3: TGTGCCAGCAACCAAGTTTGGTCGGGTTCTTCTGGAAACACCATATATTTT.

CDR3 sequence: CSFWTGSTDTQYF. As DNA, the CDR3 is TGCAGCTTTTGGACAGGAAGCACAGATACGCAGTATTTT. This rearrangement joins TRBV29-1 to TRBJ2-3; 7 bases agree with TRBD1. Trimming at V came to 8 bases and at J to 0 bases, leaving 5 bases not matched to a gene. The CDR3 spans 13 residues. Per germline, CDR1 SQVTM and CDR2 ANQGSEA.

A few counts support this clonotype. This rearrangement joins TRBV10-3 to TRBJ2-7; D might be TRBD1 (7 bases). Trimming pared 8 bases from V and 0 bases from J, leaving 23 bases between. The CDR3 runs 17 residues. Germline V CDR1 and CDR2: ENHRY, SYGVKD. The CDR3 reads CAIGTSHRGLSSYEQYF. In nucleotides, the CDR3 is TGTGCCATCGGGACGTCCCACAGGGGACTGAGCTCCTACGAGCAGTACTTC.

The gene calls are TRBV7-8 and TRBJ2-3, with D possibly matching TRBD2 (5 bases). The germline CDR1 and CDR2 sequences are SGHVS and FQNEAQ. The V and J ends lost 5 bases and 0 bases respectively, with 12 bases between them. The CDR3 length is 15 residues. CDR3 DNA: TGTGCCAGCAGCCTCCGATGGGAGAGCACAGATACGCAGTATTTT. This codes for CASSLRWESTDTQYF.

This clonotype has a handful of counts. V gene TRBV5-5 combines with J gene TRBJ2-5; the match to TRBD2 covers 8 bases. This CDR3 contains 15 residues. With V trimmed by 2 bases and J by 5 bases, 8 bases remained unmatched. Germline CDR1 reads SGHKS; CDR2 reads YYEKEE (reference sequence). The CDR3 DNA sequence: TGTGCCAGCAGCTTCGTCGCGGGGGGCGGGGAGACCCAGTACTTC. Protein sequence: CASSFVAGGGETQYF. Filled out from reference TRBV5-5 and TRBJ2-5, the complete variable domain reads DAGVTQSPTHLIKTRGQQVTLRCSPISGHKSVSWYQQVLGQGPQFIFQYYEKEERGRGNFPDRFSARQFPNYSSELNVNALLLGDSALYLCASSFVAGGGETQYFGPGTRLLVL.

This chain connects TRBV5-1 to TRBJ1-3; D may be TRBD1 (5 bases). Per germline, CDR1 SGHRS and CDR2 YFSETQ. Trimming removed 0 bases from V and 2 bases from J, with 18 bases in between. The CDR3 contains 18 residues. The CDR3 DNA follows: TGCGCCAGCAGCTTGGTTGCCGGGCTTATGGGGGCTGGAAACACCATATATTTT. Its protein product is CASSLVAGLMGAGNTIYF.

This clonotype occurred once. One junction end disagrees with the germline gene, perhaps due to a read error. The rearrangement joins TRBV6-1 to TRBJ2-6; D call uncertain. Germline-derived CDR1 and CDR2 are MNHNS and SASEGT. CDR3 size: 13 residues. The CDR3 here is CPSSDMWANVLTF. The CDR3 coding sequence is TGTCCCAGCAGTGACATGTGGGCCAACGTCCTGACTTTC.